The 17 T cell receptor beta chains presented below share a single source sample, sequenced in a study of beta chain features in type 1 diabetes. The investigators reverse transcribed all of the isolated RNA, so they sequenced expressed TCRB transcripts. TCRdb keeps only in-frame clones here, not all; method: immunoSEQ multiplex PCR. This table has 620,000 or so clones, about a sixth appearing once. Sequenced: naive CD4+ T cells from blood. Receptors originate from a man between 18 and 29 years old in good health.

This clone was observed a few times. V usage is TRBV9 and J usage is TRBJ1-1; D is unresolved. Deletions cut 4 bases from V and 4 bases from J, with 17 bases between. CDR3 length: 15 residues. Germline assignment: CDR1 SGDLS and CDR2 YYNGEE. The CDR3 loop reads CASSNHAGSVTEAFF. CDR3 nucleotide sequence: TGTGCCAGCAGCAACCATGCTGGTTCTGTCACTGAAGCTTTCTTT.

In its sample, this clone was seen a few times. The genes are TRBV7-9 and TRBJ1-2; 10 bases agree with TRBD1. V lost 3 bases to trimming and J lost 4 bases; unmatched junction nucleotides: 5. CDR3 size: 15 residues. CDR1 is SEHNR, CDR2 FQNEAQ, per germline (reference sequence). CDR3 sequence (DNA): TGTGCCAGCAGCTTTGGGGACAGGGGAGGCTATGGCTACACCTTC. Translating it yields CASSFGDRGGYGYTF.

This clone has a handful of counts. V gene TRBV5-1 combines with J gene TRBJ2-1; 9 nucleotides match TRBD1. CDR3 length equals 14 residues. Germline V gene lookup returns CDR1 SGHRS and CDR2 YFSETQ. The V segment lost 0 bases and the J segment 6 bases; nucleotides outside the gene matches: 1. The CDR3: CASSLGTGVNEQFF. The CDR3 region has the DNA TGCGCCAGCAGCTTGGGGACAGGGGTCAATGAGCAGTTCTTC.

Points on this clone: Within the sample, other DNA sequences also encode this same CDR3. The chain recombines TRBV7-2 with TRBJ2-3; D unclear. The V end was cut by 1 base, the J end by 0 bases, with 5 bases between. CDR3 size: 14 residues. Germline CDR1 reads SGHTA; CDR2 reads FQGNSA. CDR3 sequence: CASSLGISTDTQYF. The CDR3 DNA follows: TGTGCCAGCAGCTTAGGCATTAGCACAGATACGCAGTATTTT.

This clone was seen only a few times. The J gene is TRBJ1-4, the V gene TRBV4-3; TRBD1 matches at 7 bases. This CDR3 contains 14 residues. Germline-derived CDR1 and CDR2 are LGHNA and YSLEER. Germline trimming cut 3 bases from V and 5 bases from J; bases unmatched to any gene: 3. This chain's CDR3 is CASSQGTENEKLFF. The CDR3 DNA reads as TGCGCCAGCAGCCAGGGGACAGAAAATGAAAAACTGTTTTTT.

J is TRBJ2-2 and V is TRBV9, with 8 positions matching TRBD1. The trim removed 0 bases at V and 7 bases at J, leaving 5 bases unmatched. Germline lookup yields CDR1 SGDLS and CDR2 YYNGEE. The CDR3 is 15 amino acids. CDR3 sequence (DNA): TGTGCCAGCAGCGTAGATGCAGGGGGCATCGGGGAGCTGTTTTTT. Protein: CASSVDAGGIGELFF. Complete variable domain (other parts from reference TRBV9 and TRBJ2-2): DSGVTQTPKHLITATGQRVTLRCSPRSGDLSVYWYQQSLDQGLQFLIQYYNGEERAKGNILERFSAQQFPDLHSELNLSSLELGDSALYFCASSVDAGGIGELFFGEGSRLTVL.

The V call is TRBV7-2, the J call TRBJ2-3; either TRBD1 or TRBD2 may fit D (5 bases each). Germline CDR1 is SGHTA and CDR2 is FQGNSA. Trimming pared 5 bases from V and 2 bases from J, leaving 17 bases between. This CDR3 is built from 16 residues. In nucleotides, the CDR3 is TGTGCCAGCAGCCGTGGGACGGAAACTATCACAGATACGCAGTATTTT. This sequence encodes CASSRGTETITDTQYF.

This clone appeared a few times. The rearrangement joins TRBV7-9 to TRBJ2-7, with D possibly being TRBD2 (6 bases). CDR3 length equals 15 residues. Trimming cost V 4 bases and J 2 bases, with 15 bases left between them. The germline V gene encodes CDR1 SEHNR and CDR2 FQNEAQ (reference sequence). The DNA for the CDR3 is TGTGCCAGCAGCTCCGCCTGGGGCGGGACCTACGAGCAGTACTTC. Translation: CASSSAWGGTYEQYF.

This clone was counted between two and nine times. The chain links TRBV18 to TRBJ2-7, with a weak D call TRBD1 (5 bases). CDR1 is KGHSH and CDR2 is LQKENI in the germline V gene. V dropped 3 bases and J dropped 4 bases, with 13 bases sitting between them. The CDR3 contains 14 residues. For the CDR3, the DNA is TGTGCCAGCTCACCCCGGAAAGGGGTATACGAGCAGTACTTC. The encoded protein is CASSPRKGVYEQYF. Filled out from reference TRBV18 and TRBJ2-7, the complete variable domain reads NAGVMQNPRHLVRRRGQEARLRCSPMKGHSHVYWYRQLPEEGLKFMVYLQKENIIDESGMPKERFSAEFPKEGPSILRIQQVVRGDSAAYFCASSPRKGVYEQYFGPGTRLTVT.

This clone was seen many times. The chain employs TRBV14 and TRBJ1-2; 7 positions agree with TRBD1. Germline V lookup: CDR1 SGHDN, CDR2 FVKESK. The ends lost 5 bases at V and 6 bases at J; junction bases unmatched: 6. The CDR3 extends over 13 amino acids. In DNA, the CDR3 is TGTGCCAGCAGCTTTCGACAGGGCCATGGCTACACCTTC. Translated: CASSFRQGHGYTF.

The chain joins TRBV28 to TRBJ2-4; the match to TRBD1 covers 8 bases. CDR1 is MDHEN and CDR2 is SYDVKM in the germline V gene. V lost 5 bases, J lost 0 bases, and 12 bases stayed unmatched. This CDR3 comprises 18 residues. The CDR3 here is CASSPGQGVALAKNIQYF. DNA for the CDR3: TGTGCCAGCAGTCCCGGACAGGGAGTGGCGTTAGCCAAAAACATTCAGTACTTC. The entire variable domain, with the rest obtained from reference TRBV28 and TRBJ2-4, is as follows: DVKVTQSSRYLVKRTGEKVFLECVQDMDHENMFWYRQDPGLGLRLIYFSYDVKMKEKGDIPEGYSVSREKKERFSLILESASTNQTSMYLCASSPGQGVALAKNIQYFGAGTRLSVL.

CDR3 nucleotide sequence: TGTGCCAGCAGTTCCGAGGGGACAGGACGGAACACCGGGGAGCTGTTTTTT. Its protein is CASSSEGTGRNTGELFF. This rearrangement joins TRBV28 to TRBJ2-2; 8 positions match TRBD1. The CDR3 has 17 amino acids. The ends lost 4 bases at V and 1 base at J; junction bases unmatched: 8. Germline loops: CDR1 MDHEN, CDR2 SYDVKM.

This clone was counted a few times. In DNA, the CDR3 is TGTGCCAGCAGTCGGCGACGACAGGGACGTCCGAATGAAAAACTGTTTTTT. Its translation is CASSRRRQGRPNEKLFF. This chain joins TRBV27 and TRBJ1-4; the match to TRBD1 covers 7 bases. V gave up 5 bases and J gave up 5 bases; unmatched junction bases: 14. The CDR3 is 17 amino acids. Germline CDR1 is MNHEY and CDR2 is SMNVEV (reference sequence).

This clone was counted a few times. For the CDR3, the DNA is TGTGCCAGCAGCGCAGGGACTCCTAGCACAGATACGCAGTATTTT. It codes for CASSAGTPSTDTQYF. This chain joins TRBV7-3 and TRBJ2-3; a weak D match, TRBD2 (6 bases). The CDR3 sequence is 15 residues long. CDR1 and CDR2 (germline): SGHTA, FQGTGA. V was clipped by 5 bases and J by 0 bases, with 12 bases between them. Complete variable domain (other parts from reference TRBV7-3 and TRBJ2-3): GAGVSQTPSNKVTEKGKYVELRCDPISGHTALYWYRQSLGQGPEFLIYFQGTGAADDSGLPNDRFFAVRPEGSVSTLKIQRTERGDSAVYLCASSAGTPSTDTQYFGPGTRLTVL.

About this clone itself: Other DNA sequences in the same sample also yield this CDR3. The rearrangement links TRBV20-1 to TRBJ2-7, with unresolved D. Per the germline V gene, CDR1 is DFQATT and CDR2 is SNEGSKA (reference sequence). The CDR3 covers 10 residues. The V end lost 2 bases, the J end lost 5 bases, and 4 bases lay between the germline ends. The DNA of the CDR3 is TGCAGTGCTAGACGGGACGAGCAGTACTTC. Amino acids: CSARRDEQYF.

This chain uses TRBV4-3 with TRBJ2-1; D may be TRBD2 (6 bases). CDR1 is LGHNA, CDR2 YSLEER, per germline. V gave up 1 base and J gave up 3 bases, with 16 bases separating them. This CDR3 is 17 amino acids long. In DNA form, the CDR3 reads TGCGCCAGCAGCCAAGTTGAGTGGGGGGAGTACTACAATGAGCAGTTCTTC. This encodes CASSQVEWGEYYNEQFF.

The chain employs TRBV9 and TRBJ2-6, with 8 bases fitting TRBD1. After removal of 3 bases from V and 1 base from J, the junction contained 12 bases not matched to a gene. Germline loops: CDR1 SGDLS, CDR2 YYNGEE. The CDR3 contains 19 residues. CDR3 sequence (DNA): TGTGCCAGCAGCGACATCGGACAGGGCGTCTGGTCTGGGGCCAACGTCCTGACTTTC. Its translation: CASSDIGQGVWSGANVLTF.